The rows below give T cell receptor beta chains drawn from one sample of a study of T cell clones after liver transplantation. Clones were sequenced by immunoSEQ multiplex PCR, and TCRdb holds only the in-frame ones, with some missing. The data contain fewer than 80,000 clones, 84% of them seen just once; the ten biggest clones take up around 2.2%. Sequences were derived from CD4+ T cells from blood, sampled roughly 48 months after liver transplant. The origin of the receptors is a human patient who received a liver transplant. The T cells may partly be graft donor cells. Both conserved end residues are part of each CDR3. D genes are given only for firm matches. A row's size may be missing; if present it is once, few, many or a size class.

size: -
D: TRBD1
V: TRBV18
J: TRBJ1-2
DNA: TGTGCCAGCTCACTCACCGGGACAGGGGATGGCTACACCTTC
CDR3: CASSLTGTGDGYTF

size: -
D: -
V: TRBV5-6
J: TRBJ1-4
DNA: TGTGCCAGCAGCCCCCTCGGTGGGGGGGCAACTAATGAAAAACTGTTTTTT
CDR3: CASSPLGGGATNEKLFF

size: -
D: -
V: TRBV2
J: TRBJ1-5
DNA: TGTGCCAGCAGTGAAGGGTATCAGCCCCAGCATTTT
CDR3: CASSEGYQPQHF

size: -
D: TRBD1
V: TRBV30
J: TRBJ2-2
DNA: TGTGCCTGGCGACAGGGTTCCCACACCGGGGAGCTGTTTTTT
CDR3: CAWRQGSHTGELFF

size: -
D: -
V: TRBV4-1
J: TRBJ2-7
DNA: TGCGCCAGCAGCGTCCGAGCCGAAAAAAGCGAGCAGTACTTC
CDR3: CASSVRAEKSEQYF

size: many
D: -
V: TRBV15
J: TRBJ2-1
DNA: TGTGCCACCAGCCCCCCGAGCGGACGATACAATGAGCAGTTCTTC
CDR3: CATSPPSGRYNEQFF

size: -
D: -
V: TRBV19
J: TRBJ1-5
DNA: TGTGCCAGTAGTAGACAGAGCAATCAGCCCCAGCATTTT
CDR3: CASSRQSNQPQHF

size: -
D: TRBD2
V: TRBV5-4
J: TRBJ2-1
DNA: TGTGCCAGCAGCTTAACCTTTTTAGCGGGGGGGCTCAATGAGCAGTTCTTC
CDR3: CASSLTFLAGGLNEQFF

size: -
D: -
V: TRBV5-1
J: TRBJ2-3
DNA: TGCGCCAGCAGCCACACTAGCACAGATACGCAGTATTTT
CDR3: CASSHTSTDTQYF

size: once
D: -
V: TRBV7-6
J: TRBJ2-7
DNA: TGTGCCAGCAGCTTAGGCGGGACTCAACCCCACGAGCAGTACTTC
CDR3: CASSLGGTQPHEQYF

size: -
D: TRBD2
V: TRBV7-2
J: TRBJ2-7
DNA: TGTGCCAGCAGCCCGTTGACTAGCGGGAGTGTCGAGCAGTACTTC
CDR3: CASSPLTSGSVEQYF

size: -
D: -
V: TRBV27
J: TRBJ2-3
DNA: TGTGCCAGCAGGGAAGTACAGGGTCGTCCCACAGATACGCAGTATTTT
CDR3: CASREVQGRPTDTQYF

size: -
D: TRBD2
V: TRBV9
J: TRBJ2-1
DNA: TGTGCCAGCAGCTCTCAAGCGGGGACGGGCTCCTACAATGAGCAGTTCTTC
CDR3: CASSSQAGTGSYNEQFF

size: -
D: TRBD2
V: TRBV6-6
J: TRBJ2-5
DNA: TGTGCCAGCAGTCCCCGGACTAGCTCTGAGACCCAGTACTTC
CDR3: CASSPRTSSETQYF

size: -
D: TRBD2
V: TRBV19
J: TRBJ2-3
DNA: TGTGCCAGTAGTATCTCAGCGGGAGAGTCCGATACGCAGTATTTT
CDR3: CASSISAGESDTQYF

size: -
D: -
V: TRBV6-5
J: TRBJ1-6
DNA: TGTGCCAGCAGTCTACTCTGGGGGAATTCACCCCTCCACTTT
CDR3: CASSLLWGNSPLHF

size: -
D: -
V: TRBV28
J: TRBJ1-5
DNA: TGTGCCAGCAGATACAGGGCCAACCAGCCCCAGCATTTT
CDR3: CASRYRANQPQHF

size: -
D: -
V: TRBV7-9
J: TRBJ1-2
DNA: TGTGCCAGCAGCTTAGCGCTGGGAGGGAGCTATGGCTACACCTTC
CDR3: CASSLALGGSYGYTF

size: -
D: -
V: TRBV5-1
J: TRBJ1-2
DNA: TGCGCCAGCAGCTCCGGGACAAGCGTTAACTATGGCTACACCTTC
CDR3: CASSSGTSVNYGYTF

size: -
D: -
V: TRBV4-2
J: TRBJ2-2
DNA: TGTGCCAGCAGCCAAGATCTAGGGCAGCCAACCGGGGAGCTGTTTTTT
CDR3: CASSQDLGQPTGELFF

size: -
D: -
V: TRBV20-1
J: TRBJ2-3
DNA: TGCAGTGCGTCCGAATTTTATACGCAGTATTTT
CDR3: CSASEFYTQYF

size: -
D: TRBD1
V: TRBV6-5
J: TRBJ2-7
DNA: TGTGCCAGCACCGTGGACAGGGGGCGATCCTACGAGCAGTACTTC
CDR3: CASTVDRGRSYEQYF

size: -
D: -
V: TRBV27
J: TRBJ2-7
DNA: TGTGCCAGCAGGACCAGGGGAGGGTGGGACTCCTACGAGCAGTACTTC
CDR3: CASRTRGGWDSYEQYF

size: -
D: -
V: TRBV11-2
J: TRBJ1-4
DNA: TGTGCCAGCAGCTTGGATGCTGGGGCGGGAGAAAAACTGTTTTTT
CDR3: CASSLDAGAGEKLFF

size: -
D: -
V: TRBV18
J: TRBJ1-3
DNA: TGTGCCAGCTCACCGTTCGACAGAAGAAACACCATATATTTT
CDR3: CASSPFDRRNTIYF

size: -
D: -
V: TRBV28
J: TRBJ2-7
DNA: TGTGCCAGCAGTGGGGGGCAGCCCCCCTACGAGCAGTACTTC
CDR3: CASSGGQPPYEQYF

size: -
D: TRBD1
V: TRBV6-6
J: TRBJ1-2
DNA: TGTGCCAGCAGTTACGAGGGACAGGGGTTGGGCTACACCTTC
CDR3: CASSYEGQGLGYTF

size: -
D: -
V: TRBV4-3
J: TRBJ2-7
DNA: TGCGCCAGCAGCCAAGCCCTCTCACAGGGTAGGGGCTACGAGCAGTACTTC
CDR3: CASSQALSQGRGYEQYF

size: -
D: -
V: TRBV7-9
J: TRBJ2-7
DNA: TGTGCCAGCCAGGATCGGGGGCAACCGACCTACGAGCAGTACTTC
CDR3: CASQDRGQPTYEQYF